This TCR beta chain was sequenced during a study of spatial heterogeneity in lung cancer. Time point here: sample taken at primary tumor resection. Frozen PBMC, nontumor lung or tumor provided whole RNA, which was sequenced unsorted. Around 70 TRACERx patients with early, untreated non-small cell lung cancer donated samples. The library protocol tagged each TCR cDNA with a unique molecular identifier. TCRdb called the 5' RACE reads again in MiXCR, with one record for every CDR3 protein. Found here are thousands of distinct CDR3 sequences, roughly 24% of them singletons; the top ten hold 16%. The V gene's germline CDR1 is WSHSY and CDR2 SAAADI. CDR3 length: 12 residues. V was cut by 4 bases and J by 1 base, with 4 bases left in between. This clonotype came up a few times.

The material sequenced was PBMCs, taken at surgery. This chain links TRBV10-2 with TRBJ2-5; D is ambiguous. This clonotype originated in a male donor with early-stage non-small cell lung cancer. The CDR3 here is CASSAAQETQYF. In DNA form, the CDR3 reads TGCGCCAGCAGTGCCGCCCAAGAGACCCAGTACTTC.